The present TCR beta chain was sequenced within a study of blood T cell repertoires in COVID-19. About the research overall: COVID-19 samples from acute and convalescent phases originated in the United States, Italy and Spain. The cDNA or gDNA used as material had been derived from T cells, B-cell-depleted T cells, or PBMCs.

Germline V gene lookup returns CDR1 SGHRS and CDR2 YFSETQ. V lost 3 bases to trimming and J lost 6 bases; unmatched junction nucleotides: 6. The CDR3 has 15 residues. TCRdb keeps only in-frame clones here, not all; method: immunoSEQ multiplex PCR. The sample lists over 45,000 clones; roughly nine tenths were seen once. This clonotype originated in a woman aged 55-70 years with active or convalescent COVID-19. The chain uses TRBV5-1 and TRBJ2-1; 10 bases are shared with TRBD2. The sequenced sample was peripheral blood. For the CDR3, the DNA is TGCGCCAGCAGCTCAGCGGGGGGGCCCATCAATGAGCAGTTCTTC. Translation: CASSSAGGPINEQFF.